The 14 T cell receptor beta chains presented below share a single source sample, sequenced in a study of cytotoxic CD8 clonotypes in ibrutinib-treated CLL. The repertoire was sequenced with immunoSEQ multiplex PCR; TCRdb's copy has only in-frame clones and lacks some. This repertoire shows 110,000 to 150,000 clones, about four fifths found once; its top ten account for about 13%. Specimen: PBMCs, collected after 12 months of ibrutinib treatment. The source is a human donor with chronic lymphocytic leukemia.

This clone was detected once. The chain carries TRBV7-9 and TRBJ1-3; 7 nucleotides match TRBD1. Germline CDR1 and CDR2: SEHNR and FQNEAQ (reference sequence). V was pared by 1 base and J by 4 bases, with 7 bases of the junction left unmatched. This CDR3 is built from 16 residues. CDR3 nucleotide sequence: TGTGCCAGCAGCTTAGTTGAGGGGGCGAAAGGAAACACCATATATTTT. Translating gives CASSLVEGAKGNTIYF.

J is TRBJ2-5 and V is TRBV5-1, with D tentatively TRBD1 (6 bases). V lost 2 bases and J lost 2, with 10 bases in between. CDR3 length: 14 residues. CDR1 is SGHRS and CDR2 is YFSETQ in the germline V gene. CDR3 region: CASSFGQKQETQYF. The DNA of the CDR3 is TGCGCCAGCAGCTTCGGACAGAAGCAAGAGACCCAGTACTTC.

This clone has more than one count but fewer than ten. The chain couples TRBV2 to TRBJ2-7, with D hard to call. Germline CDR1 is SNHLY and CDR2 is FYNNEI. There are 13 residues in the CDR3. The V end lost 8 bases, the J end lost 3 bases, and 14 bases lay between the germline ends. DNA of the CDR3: TGTGCCAGCGTTTGGCGCCCACTCTACGAGCAGTACTTC. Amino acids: CASVWRPLYEQYF.

The CDR3 DNA is TGTGCCAGTAGTTCGGGGCTAGCGGGAGCAAACGGGGAGCTGTTTTTT. It is translated as CASSSGLAGANGELFF. This sequence joins TRBV19 and TRBJ2-2; 10 bases match TRBD2. CDR1 and CDR2 (germline): LNHDA, SQIVND (reference sequence). The CDR3 loop spans 16 amino acids. Germline trimming cut 5 bases from V and 7 bases from J; bases unmatched to any gene: 10.

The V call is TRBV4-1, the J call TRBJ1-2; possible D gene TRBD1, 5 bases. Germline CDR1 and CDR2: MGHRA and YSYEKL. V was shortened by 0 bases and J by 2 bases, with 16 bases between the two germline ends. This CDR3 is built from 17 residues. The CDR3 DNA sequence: TGCGCCAGCAGCCAAGACCCACGACAGAGATTGAACTATGGCTACACCTTC. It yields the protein CASSQDPRQRLNYGYTF.

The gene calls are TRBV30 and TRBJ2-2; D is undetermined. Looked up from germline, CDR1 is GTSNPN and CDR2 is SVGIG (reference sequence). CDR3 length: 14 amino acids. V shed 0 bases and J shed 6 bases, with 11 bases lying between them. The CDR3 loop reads CAWSVFERSGELFF. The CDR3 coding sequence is TGTGCCTGGAGTGTATTCGAGCGCTCCGGGGAGCTGTTTTTT.

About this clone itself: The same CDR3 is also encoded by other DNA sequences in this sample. The CDR3 is CASSLSRGSYEQYF. CDR3 DNA: TGTGCCAGCAGCTTATCCAGGGGATCCTACGAGCAGTACTTC. This chain uses TRBV7-8 with TRBJ2-7, with a possible D match to TRBD1 (6 bases). CDR3 length: 14 amino acids. Between the trimmed V and J ends, which lost 2 bases and 1 base, there was a span of 9 bases. The germline gives CDR1 SGHVS, CDR2 FQNEAQ.

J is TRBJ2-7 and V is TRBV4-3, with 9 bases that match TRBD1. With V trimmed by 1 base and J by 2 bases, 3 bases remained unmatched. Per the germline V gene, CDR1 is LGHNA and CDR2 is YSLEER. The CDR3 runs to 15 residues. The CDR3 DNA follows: TGCGCCAGCAGCCAAGCCGGGACAGGGCCCTACGAGCAGTACTTC. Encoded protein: CASSQAGTGPYEQYF.

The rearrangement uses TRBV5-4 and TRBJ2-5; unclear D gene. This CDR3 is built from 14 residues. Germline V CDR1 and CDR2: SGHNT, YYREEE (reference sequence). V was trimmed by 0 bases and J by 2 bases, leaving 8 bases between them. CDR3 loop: CASSLAQTQETQYF. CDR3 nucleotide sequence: TGTGCCAGCAGCTTGGCTCAAACGCAAGAGACCCAGTACTTC.

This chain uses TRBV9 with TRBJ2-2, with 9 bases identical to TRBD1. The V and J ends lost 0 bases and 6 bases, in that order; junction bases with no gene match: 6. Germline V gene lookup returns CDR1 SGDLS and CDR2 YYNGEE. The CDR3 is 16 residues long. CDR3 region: CASSVGTGGAPGELFF. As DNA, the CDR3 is TGTGCCAGCAGCGTAGGAACAGGGGGCGCCCCCGGGGAGCTGTTTTTT.

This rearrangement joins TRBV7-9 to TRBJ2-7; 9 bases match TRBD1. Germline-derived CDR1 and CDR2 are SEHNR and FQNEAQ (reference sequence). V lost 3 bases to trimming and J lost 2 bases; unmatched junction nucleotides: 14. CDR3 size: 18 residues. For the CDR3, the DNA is TGTGCCAGCAGCTTTCAAGTGGGCCGGACAGGGGCGCCCTACGAGCAGTACTTC. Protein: CASSFQVGRTGAPYEQYF.

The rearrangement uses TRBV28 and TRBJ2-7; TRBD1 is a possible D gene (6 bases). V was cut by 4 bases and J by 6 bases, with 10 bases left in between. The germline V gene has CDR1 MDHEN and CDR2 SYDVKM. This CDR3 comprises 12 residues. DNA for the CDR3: TGTGCCAGCAGTTCAGGGGTAGGCGAGCAGTACTTC. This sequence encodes CASSSGVGEQYF. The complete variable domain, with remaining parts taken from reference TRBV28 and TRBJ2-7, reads DVKVTQSSRYLVKRTGEKVFLECVQDMDHENMFWYRQDPGLGLRLIYFSYDVKMKEKGDIPEGYSVSREKKERFSLILESASTNQTSMYLCASSSGVGEQYFGPGTRLTVT.

The CDR3 here is CASKSQVSTDTQYF. In nucleotides, the CDR3 is TGTGCCAGTAAGTCCCAGGTTAGCACAGATACGCAGTATTTT. V and J are TRBV19 and TRBJ2-3; D gene uncertain. V lost 7 bases and J 0 bases, leaving 11 bases between the germline ends. The germline V gene has CDR1 LNHDA and CDR2 SQIVND (reference sequence). The CDR3 loop spans 14 amino acids. Using reference TRBV19 and TRBJ2-3 for the parts outside the CDR3, the full variable domain is DGGITQSPKYLFRKEGQNVTLSCEQNLNHDAMYWYRQDPGQGLRLIYYSQIVNDFQKGDIAEGYSVSREKKESFPLTVTSAQKNPTAFYLCASKSQVSTDTQYFGPGTRLTVL.

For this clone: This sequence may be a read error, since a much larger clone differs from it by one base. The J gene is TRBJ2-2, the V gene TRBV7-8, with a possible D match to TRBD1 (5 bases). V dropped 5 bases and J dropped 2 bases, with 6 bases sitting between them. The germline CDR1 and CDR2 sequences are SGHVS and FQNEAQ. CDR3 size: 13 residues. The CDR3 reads CASSRTNTGELFF. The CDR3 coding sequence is TGTGCCAGCAGCCGGACAAACACCGGGGAGCTGTTTTTT.